Sequencing of this T cell receptor beta chain was carried out in a study of T cells in Graves' hyperthyroidism and ophthalmopathy. The study's findings and limits: Expanded thyroid clonotypes (above 0.001) were mostly also found in blood.

Those patients with uncontrolled infection, other autoimmune disease, pregnancy or lactation were excluded. The source of the PBMCs was approximately 10 ml of fresh peripheral blood. In its sample, this clonotype was seen a few times. Its antigen remains unidentified. Amplification of TCR beta CDR3 regions was performed using RNA transcripts as template. A set of HTBI primers served as the primers for a first-round RT-PCR of the TCR CDR3. TCRdb redid the calling of the multiplex PCR reads with MiXCR, one entry per CDR3 protein. The sample carries under 400,000 distinct CDR3 sequences, 15% recorded once. With 1 base removed from V and 6 bases from J, the gap between germline ends came to 15 bases. The CDR3 has 16 residues. Germline-derived CDR1 and CDR2 are MGHRA and YSYEKL.

Sequenced sample: blood. This sequence joins TRBV4-1 and TRBJ2-2; D is perhaps TRBD2 (6 bases). The sequence was collected from a woman between 55 and 75 years old with Graves' ophthalmopathy. The CDR3 here is CASSQGVGSGAGELFF. In nucleotides, the CDR3 is TGCGCCAGCAGCCAAGGCGTCGGGAGTGGGGCCGGGGAGCTGTTTTTT.